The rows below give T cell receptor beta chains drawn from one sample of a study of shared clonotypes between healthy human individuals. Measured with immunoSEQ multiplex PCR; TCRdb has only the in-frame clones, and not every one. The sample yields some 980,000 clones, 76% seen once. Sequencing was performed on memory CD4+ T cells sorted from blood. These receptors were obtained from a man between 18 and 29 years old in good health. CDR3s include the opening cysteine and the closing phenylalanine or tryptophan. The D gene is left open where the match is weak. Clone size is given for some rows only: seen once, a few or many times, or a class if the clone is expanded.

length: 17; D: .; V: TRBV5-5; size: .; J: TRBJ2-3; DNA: TGTGCCAGCAGCTTGGGGGAAGGGGCGGCAAGCACAGATACGCAGTATTTT; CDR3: CASSLGEGAASTDTQYF
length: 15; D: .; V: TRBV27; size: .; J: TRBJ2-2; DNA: TGTGCCAGCAGTTTATTAGGGCCCGCGGCCGGGGAGCTGTTTTTT; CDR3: CASSLLGPAAGELFF
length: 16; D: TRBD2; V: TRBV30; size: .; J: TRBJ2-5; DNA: TGTGCCTGGACCCCCCCGGGCGCGGGGGGGGGAGAGACCCAGTACTTC; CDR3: CAWTPPGAGGGETQYF
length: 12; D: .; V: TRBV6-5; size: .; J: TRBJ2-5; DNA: TGTGCCAGCACTCGACGGGGAGAGACCCAGTACTTC; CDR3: CASTRRGETQYF
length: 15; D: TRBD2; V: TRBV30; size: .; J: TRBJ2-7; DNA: TGTGCCTGGAGTGGACTAGCCTCAATTTCTTACGAGCAGTACTTC; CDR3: CAWSGLASISYEQYF
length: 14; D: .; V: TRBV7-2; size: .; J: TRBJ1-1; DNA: TGTGCCAGCAGCTCTAGCGGGACGAACACTGAAGCTTTCTTT; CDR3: CASSSSGTNTEAFF
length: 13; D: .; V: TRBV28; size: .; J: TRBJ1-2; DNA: TGTGCCAGCAGTTTACAGGGAGCGAAAGGCTACACCTTC; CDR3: CASSLQGAKGYTF
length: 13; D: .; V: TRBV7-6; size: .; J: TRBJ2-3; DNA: TGTGCCAGCAGCCAGCGGAGCACAGATACGCAGTATTTT; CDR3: CASSQRSTDTQYF
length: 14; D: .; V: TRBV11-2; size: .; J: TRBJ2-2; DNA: TGTGCCAGCAGCTTAGAGGGTAGCACCGGGGAGCTGTTTTTT; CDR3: CASSLEGSTGELFF
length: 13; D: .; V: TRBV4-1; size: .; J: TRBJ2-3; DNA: TGCGCCAGCAGCCGTCGAACCACAGATACGCAGTATTTT; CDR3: CASSRRTTDTQYF
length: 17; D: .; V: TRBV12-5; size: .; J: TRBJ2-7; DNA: TGTGCTAGTGGTCCCCGAGGAAGCGGACAGAACTCCTACGAGCAGTACTTC; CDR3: CASGPRGSGQNSYEQYF
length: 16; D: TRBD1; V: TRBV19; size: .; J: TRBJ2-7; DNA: TGTGCCAGTAGTATAGATGGAGGACAGGGTGGCTACGAGCAGTACTTC; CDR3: CASSIDGGQGGYEQYF
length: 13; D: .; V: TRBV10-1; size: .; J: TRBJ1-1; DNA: TGCGCCAGCAAGGCAGGGGCGAACACTGAAGCTTTCTTT; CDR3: CASKAGANTEAFF
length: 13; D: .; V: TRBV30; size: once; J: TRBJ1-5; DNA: TGTGCCTGGAGTGCCGACAGTACTCAGCCCCAGCATTTT; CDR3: CAWSADSTQPQHF
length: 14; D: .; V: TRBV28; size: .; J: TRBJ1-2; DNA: TGTGCCAGCATCTCAGGGGACGGGAACTATGGCTACACCTTC; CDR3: CASISGDGNYGYTF
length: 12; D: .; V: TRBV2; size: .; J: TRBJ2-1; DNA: TGTGCCAGCAGTCTGGCGGACCAGGAGCAGTTCTTC; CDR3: CASSLADQEQFF
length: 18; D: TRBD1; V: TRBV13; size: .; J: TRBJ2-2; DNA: TGTGCCAGCAGCCCGTACTCAACTACAGGGGGCAACACCGGGGAGCTGTTTTTT; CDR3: CASSPYSTTGGNTGELFF
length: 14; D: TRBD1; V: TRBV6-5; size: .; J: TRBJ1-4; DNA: TGTGCCAGCAGCCTAAACAGGGGAGGTGAAAAACTGTTTTTT; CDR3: CASSLNRGGEKLFF
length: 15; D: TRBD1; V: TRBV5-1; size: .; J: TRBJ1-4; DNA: TGCGCCAGCAGCATACAGGGGCCATACAATGAAAAACTGTTTTTT; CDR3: CASSIQGPYNEKLFF
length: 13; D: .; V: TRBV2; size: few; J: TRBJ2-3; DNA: TGTGCCAGCAGGGAGGACAGTGCAGATACGCAGTATTTT; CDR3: CASREDSADTQYF
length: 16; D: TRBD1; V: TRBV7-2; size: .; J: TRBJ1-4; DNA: TGTGCCAGCAGCTTAGTTGGACAGGGGGTAGATGAAAAACTGTTTTTT; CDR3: CASSLVGQGVDEKLFF
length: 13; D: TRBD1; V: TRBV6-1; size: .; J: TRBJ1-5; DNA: TGTGCCAGCAACGGACAGGGGAATCAGCCCCAGCATTTT; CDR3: CASNGQGNQPQHF
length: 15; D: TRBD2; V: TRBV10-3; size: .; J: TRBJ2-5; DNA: TGTGCCATCAGTGAGTGGGCCCGAGCGGGGGAGACCCAGTACTTC; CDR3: CAISEWARAGETQYF
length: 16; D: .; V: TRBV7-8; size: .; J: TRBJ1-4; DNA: TGTGCCAGCAGCCTTCGTAGGGGTGCAACTAATGAAAAACTGTTTTTT; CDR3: CASSLRRGATNEKLFF
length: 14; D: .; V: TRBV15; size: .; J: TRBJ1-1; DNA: TGTGCCACCAGCAGAGCAGGGGTTTCCACTGAAGCTTTCTTT; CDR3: CATSRAGVSTEAFF
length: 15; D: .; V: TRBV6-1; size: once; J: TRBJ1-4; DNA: TGTGCCAGCAGTGATCGAGGCGCAACTAATGAAAAACTGTTTTTT; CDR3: CASSDRGATNEKLFF
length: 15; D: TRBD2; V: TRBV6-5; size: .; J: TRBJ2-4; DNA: TGTGCCAGCAGTTACGGGCTAGCGGGGGACGGCATTCAGTACTTC; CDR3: CASSYGLAGDGIQYF
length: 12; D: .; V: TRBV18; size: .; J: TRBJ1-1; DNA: TGTGCCAGCTCACCCGCACCCACTGAAGCTTTCTTT; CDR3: CASSPAPTEAFF
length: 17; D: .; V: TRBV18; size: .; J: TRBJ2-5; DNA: TGTGCCAGCTCACCTCGAGCCCTGGGACGCTCAGCAGAGACCCAGTACTTC; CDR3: CASSPRALGRSAETQYF
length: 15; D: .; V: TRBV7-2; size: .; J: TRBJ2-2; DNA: TGTGCCAGCAGCTTATATTGGTCCAGAAGCGGGGAGCTGTTTTTT; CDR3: CASSLYWSRSGELFF
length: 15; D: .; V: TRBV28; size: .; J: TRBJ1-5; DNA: TGTGCCAGCAGTTCCTGGGGGACAAATAATCAGCCCCAGCATTTT; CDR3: CASSSWGTNNQPQHF
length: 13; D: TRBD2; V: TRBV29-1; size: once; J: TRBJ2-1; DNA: TGCAGCGTTCTCGGCGGGAGGACGGGTGAGCAGTTCTTC; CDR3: CSVLGGRTGEQFF
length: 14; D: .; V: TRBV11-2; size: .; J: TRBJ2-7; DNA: TGTGCCAGCAGCTTACGGGACACTTCGGGGGAGCAGTACTTC; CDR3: CASSLRDTSGEQYF
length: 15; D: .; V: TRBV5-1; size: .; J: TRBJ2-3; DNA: TGCGCCAGCAACCCGGACGGCTTGGGGGCAGATACGCAGTATTTT; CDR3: CASNPDGLGADTQYF
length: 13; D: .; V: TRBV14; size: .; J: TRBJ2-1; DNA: TGTGCCAGCAGCCAAGTTTGGGCGCATGAGCAGTTCTTC; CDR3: CASSQVWAHEQFF
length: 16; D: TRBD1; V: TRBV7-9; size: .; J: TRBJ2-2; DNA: TGTGCCAGCAGCTTATCCGGGACAGGGGCCACCGGGGAGCTGTTTTTT; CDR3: CASSLSGTGATGELFF
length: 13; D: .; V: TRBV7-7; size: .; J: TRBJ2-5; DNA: TGTGCTAGCGGAACGCCCCCTGAAAAGACCCAGTACTTC; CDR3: CASGTPPEKTQYF
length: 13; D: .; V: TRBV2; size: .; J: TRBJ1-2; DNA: TGTGCCAGCAGTGAAGACAAGCTGGGGGGCTACACCTTC; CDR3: CASSEDKLGGYTF
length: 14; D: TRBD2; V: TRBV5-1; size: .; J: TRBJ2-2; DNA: TGCGCCAGCAGCTGGGGACTAGCGGACAGGGAGCTGTTTTTT; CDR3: CASSWGLADRELFF
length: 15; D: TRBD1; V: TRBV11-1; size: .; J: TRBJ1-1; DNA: TGTGCCAGCAGCTCCGGACAGGCTGTGAACACTGAAGCTTTCTTT; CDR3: CASSSGQAVNTEAFF
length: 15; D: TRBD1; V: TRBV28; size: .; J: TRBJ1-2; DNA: TGTGCCAGCATCAAATCAGGACAGGGACCTGGAGGCTACACCTTC; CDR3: CASIKSGQGPGGYTF
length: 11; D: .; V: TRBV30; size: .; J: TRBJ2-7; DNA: TGTGCCTGGAGTACCAACTACGAGCAGTACTTC; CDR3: CAWSTNYEQYF
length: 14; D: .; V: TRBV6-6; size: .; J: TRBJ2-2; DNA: TGTGCCAGCAGACGTACAGGAAACACCGGGGAGCTGTTTTTT; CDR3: CASRRTGNTGELFF
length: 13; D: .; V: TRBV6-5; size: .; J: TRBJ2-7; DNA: TGTGCCAGCAGTTACTCCTCATCCTACGAGCAGTACTTC; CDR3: CASSYSSSYEQYF
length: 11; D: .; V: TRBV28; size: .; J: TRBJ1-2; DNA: TGTGCCAGCAGTTTAAGACAGGGCTACACCTTC; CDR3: CASSLRQGYTF
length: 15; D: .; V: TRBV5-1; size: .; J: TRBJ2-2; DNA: TGCGCCAGCAGCTCTCCCGGGACGACAACCGGGGAGCTGTTTTTT; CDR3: CASSSPGTTTGELFF
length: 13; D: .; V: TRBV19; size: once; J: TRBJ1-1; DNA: TGTGCCAGTAGTAGCGGGTGGAACACTGAAGCTTTCTTT; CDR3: CASSSGWNTEAFF
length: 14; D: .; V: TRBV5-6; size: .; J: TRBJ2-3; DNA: TGTGCCAGCAGAAACGGACCCTACACAGATACGCAGTATTTT; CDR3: CASRNGPYTDTQYF
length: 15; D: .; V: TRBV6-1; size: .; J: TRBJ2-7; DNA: TGTGCCAGCAGTGAAGTAGGGGTTGAGGGTCTCGAGCAGTACTTC; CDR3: CASSEVGVEGLEQYF
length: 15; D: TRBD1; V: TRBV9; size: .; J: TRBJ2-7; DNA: TGTGCCAGCAGCACCGCCGGGACAGGGGCGGACGAGCAGTACTTC; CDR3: CASSTAGTGADEQYF
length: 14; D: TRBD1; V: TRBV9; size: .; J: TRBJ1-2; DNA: TGTGCCAGCAGCCCCGGGACAGGCAACTATGGCTACACCTTC; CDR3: CASSPGTGNYGYTF